Following are 4 T cell receptor beta chains from one sample sequenced in a study of post-analysis software for immune sequencing data. Overall study findings and caveats: Patients used five TRBV segments, including TRBV5-6, TRBV5-1 and TRBV20-1, more often than controls.

cDNA libraries for TCR beta contained unique molecular identifiers. TCRdb re-called the PCR reads through MiXCR, storing one row per CDR3 protein. Of hundreds of thousands of distinct CDR3 sequences in the sample, roughly 27% were seen once. Their cognate antigens are unknown. The sample taken for sequencing was blood. These receptors were obtained from a girl between 5 and 17 years old with multiple sclerosis.

This clonotype was recorded a few times. J is TRBJ2-3 and V is TRBV5-5, with a possible D match to TRBD2 (6 bases). Between the trimmed V and J ends, which lost 4 bases and 3 bases, there was a span of 12 bases. The CDR3 is made up of 14 amino acids. The germline V gene has CDR1 SGHKS and CDR2 YYEKEE (reference sequence). The CDR3 loop reads CASSPSGVTDTQYF. The CDR3 region has the DNA TGTGCCAGCAGCCCGTCGGGGGTTACAGATACGCAGTATTTT.

The rearrangement links TRBV29-1 to TRBJ2-5, with D unclear. The germline V gene encodes CDR1 SQVTM and CDR2 ANQGSEA. The germline V and J ends were trimmed by 3 bases and 4 bases, with 12 bases remaining between them. CDR3 length: 13 amino acids. CDR3: CSVDFVFGETQYF. CDR3 nucleotides: TGCAGCGTTGATTTCGTCTTCGGAGAGACCCAGTACTTC.

The chain couples TRBV5-1 to TRBJ2-4, with a tentative D call TRBD2 (6 bases). Germline CDR1 and CDR2: SGHRS and YFSETQ. The ends were cut back, 4 bases at V and 3 bases at J, with 14 bases in the middle. The CDR3 has 15 residues. CDR3: CASSQERGGKNIQYF. The CDR3 DNA is TGCGCCAGCAGCCAAGAGAGGGGAGGCAAAAACATTCAGTACTTC.

About this clonotype itself: Germline and junction disagree at one end, which may indicate a read error. The chain carries TRBV20-1 and TRBJ1-3, with D uncertain. The germline CDR1 and CDR2 sequences are DFQATT and SNEGSKA (reference sequence). This CDR3 comprises 13 residues. DNA of the CDR3: TGCAGTGCTCAGGACCTCTCTGGAAACACCGTATATTTT. As protein: CSAQDLSGNTVYF.